This T cell receptor beta chain comes out of a study of vaccination effects on CD4 cells after COVID-19. Note on this clone: The antigen remains undetermined.

Peptide-pool stimulation followed by sequencing identified expanded antigen-specific CD4+ clonotypes in the ViraFEST assay. Having been cultured for approximately ten days, the cells underwent CD4+ T cell isolation. Neither prior SARS-CoV-2 infection nor positive nucleocapsid antibodies were present in the vaccine recipients. About 2.1 million PBMC were placed in each well, which was supplemented with about 10 IU/ml IL-2 and around 9.4 ug/ml peptides. Half-medium changes using IL-2 medium occurred on days 3 and 7. Assay used: immunoSEQ multiplex PCR; TCRdb lists only in-frame clones, some missing. The table has more than 50,000 clones, roughly 79% seen once. The sequence was collected from a human donor who received a COVID-19 vaccine. The material sequenced was CD4+ T cells from PBMCs cultured with HCoV-229E spike peptides, taken before COVID-19 vaccination.

In DNA, the CDR3 is TGTGCCAGCAGTCGACTAGCGGGGGGGTATAGTGAGCAGTTCTTC. Its protein is CASSRLAGGYSEQFF. The chain uses TRBV6-4 and TRBJ2-1, with 14 positions matching TRBD2. Looked up from germline, CDR1 is MRHNA and CDR2 is SNTAGT. J gave up 9 bases and V 5 bases, and 6 bases lay outside the gene matches. The CDR3 runs to 15 residues.